Sequencing of this TCR beta chain was carried out in a study of identical twins. TCRdb passed the 5' RACE reads through MiXCR, listing each CDR3 protein once. Seen here are about 530,000 distinct CDR3 sequences, 15% observed once, and the top ten hold less than 0.5%. This clonotype was seen many times. V lost 3 bases, J lost 1 base, and 7 bases lay in between. The CDR3 is made up of 15 amino acids. No donor was unhealthy or non-Caucasian. The data were also submitted as part of a second study, on yellow fever vaccine responses in identical twins.

The genes are TRBV12-3 or TRBV12-4 and TRBJ2-6; maybe TRBD2 (6 bases). This TCR derives from a woman between 18 and 29 years old in good health. Sequencing used CD4+ T cells sorted from blood. The CDR3 protein is CASSFGGSGANVLTF. For the CDR3, the DNA is TGTGCCAGCAGTTTTGGAGGGTCTGGGGCCAACGTCCTGACTTTC.